The 23 T cell receptor beta chains reported below all come from one sample, sequenced in a study of T cell changes during pregnancy in multiple sclerosis. Sequenced by immunoSEQ multiplex PCR; TCRdb stores in-frame clones only, minus some. The sample contains fewer than 45,000 clones, around 90% of which appear only once. Here the sequenced sample was CD4+ T cells from peripheral blood mononuclear cells, taken after pregnancy. These receptors were obtained from a female donor in good health, enrolled as a control in a pregnancy study.

The chain carries TRBV18 and TRBJ2-2; D possibly corresponds to TRBD1 (6 bases). The V end was cut by 3 bases, the J end by 2 bases, with 13 bases between. CDR3 size: 16 residues. Germline-derived CDR1 and CDR2 are KGHSH and LQKENI. The DNA of the CDR3 is TGTGCCAGCTCACCTACGGACAGATTAAACACCGGGGAGCTGTTTTTT. This translates into CASSPTDRLNTGELFF.

V and J are TRBV10-3 and TRBJ2-5; 9 bases match TRBD1. CDR3 length: 13 residues. Looked up from germline, CDR1 is ENHRY and CDR2 is SYGVKD. J was trimmed by 5 bases and V by 6 bases; bases with no gene match: 4. The CDR3 spells CAISTGGVETQYF. In nucleotides, the CDR3 is TGTGCCATCAGCACAGGGGGCGTGGAGACCCAGTACTTC.

The chain carries TRBV15 and TRBJ1-5; tentative D call: TRBD1 (6 bases). Germline V CDR1 and CDR2: LNHNV, YYDKDF (reference sequence). The CDR3 is 14 amino acids. V was clipped by 1 base and J by 6 bases, with 10 bases between them. Written as DNA, the CDR3 is TGTGCCACCAGCAGAGGGACAGAAGCTCAGCCCCAGCATTTT. Translating gives CATSRGTEAQPQHF. The whole variable domain, remainder taken from reference TRBV15 and TRBJ1-5, is DAMVIQNPRYQVTQFGKPVTLSCSQTLNHNVMYWYQQKSSQAPKLLFHYYDKDFNNEADTPDNFQSRRPNTSFCFLDIRSPGLGDTAMYLCATSRGTEAQPQHFGDGTRLSIL.

The genes are TRBV6-5 and TRBJ2-1; D ambiguous. This CDR3 spans 14 amino acids. With 7 bases removed from V and 9 bases from J, the gap between germline ends came to 19 bases. Looked up from germline, CDR1 is MNHEY and CDR2 is SVGAGI. This chain's CDR3 is CASTLGNLQSEQFF. The DNA for the CDR3 is TGTGCCAGCACCCTAGGCAACCTACAAAGTGAGCAGTTCTTC.

This clone was seen just once. The chain is built from TRBV28 and TRBJ2-3; the D is unclear. This CDR3 comprises 12 residues. Germline CDR1 MDHEN, CDR2 SYDVKM. Trimming took 3 bases from V and 5 from J, leaving 6 bases between them. The CDR3 reads CASSFSGDTQYF. The CDR3, as DNA: TGTGCCAGCAGTTTCTCGGGAGATACGCAGTATTTT.

The chain joins TRBV7-9 to TRBJ1-3; no reliable D call. The CDR3 runs to 14 residues. V lost 5 bases and J lost 0, with 8 bases in between. Germline loops: CDR1 SEHNR, CDR2 FQNEAQ (reference sequence). Here the CDR3 reads CASSTDYSGNTIYF. The CDR3 DNA follows: TGTGCCAGCAGCACCGACTACTCTGGAAACACCATATATTTT.

In its sample, this clone was seen once. V and J are TRBV5-4 and TRBJ1-2; 9 positions agree with TRBD1. After removal of 0 bases from V and 5 bases from J, the junction contained 5 bases not matched to a gene. Per germline, CDR1 SGHNT and CDR2 YYREEE (reference sequence). This CDR3 contains 15 residues. DNA of the CDR3: TGTGCCAGCAGCTTGGTCCCACAGGGGGCTTATGGCTACACCTTC. Protein product: CASSLVPQGAYGYTF.

This chain uses TRBV6-5 with TRBJ2-7, with D hard to call. Trimming left V 2 bases short and J 7 bases short, with 12 bases between. This CDR3 spans 13 amino acids. Germline V gene lookup returns CDR1 MNHEY and CDR2 SVGAGI. CDR3 protein: CASSYRQSLEQYF. The CDR3 region has the DNA TGTGCCAGCAGTTACCGTCAGTCCCTGGAGCAGTACTTC.

The V gene is TRBV12-5, the J gene TRBJ2-3; 7 nucleotides agree with TRBD1. The CDR3 length is 18 residues. Germline values: CDR1 LGHNT, CDR2 FRNRAP. V lost 0 bases, J lost 5 bases, and 14 bases stayed unmatched. CDR3 nucleotides: TGTGCTAGTGGTTTGGTACTAAGGGGGACAGCCGTGGGAGATACGCAGTATTTT. Its protein product is CASGLVLRGTAVGDTQYF.

The CDR3 is CASSDQGANNEQFF. CDR3 nucleotide sequence: TGCGCCAGCAGTGATCAGGGGGCTAACAATGAGCAGTTCTTC. This chain uses TRBV5-1 with TRBJ2-1, with 8 bases lining up with TRBD1. Germline V gene lookup returns CDR1 SGHRS and CDR2 YFSETQ. V was pared by 5 bases and J by 5 bases, with 6 bases of the junction left unmatched. The CDR3 totals 14 residues.

The V and J genes are TRBV7-3 and TRBJ2-3, with a weak D call TRBD1 (5 bases). CDR3 length equals 13 residues. Trimming pared 5 bases from V and 2 bases from J, leaving 8 bases between. CDR1 is SGHTA, CDR2 FQGTGA, per germline. The CDR3 sequence: CASSPRATDTQYF. Written as DNA, the CDR3 is TGTGCCAGCAGCCCCAGGGCCACAGATACGCAGTATTTT.

The table lists this clone with a count of one. This chain links TRBV5-1 with TRBJ1-1; TRBD1 matches at 12 bases. The CDR3 consists of 18 residues. Germline trimming cut 3 bases from V and 4 bases from J; bases unmatched to any gene: 13. CDR1 is SGHRS, CDR2 YFSETQ, per germline. CDR3 in amino acids: CASSSEGDRGLLSTEAFF. CDR3 in DNA: TGCGCCAGCAGCTCGGAAGGGGACAGGGGGCTACTCAGCACTGAAGCTTTCTTT. The full variable domain, with the rest looked up from reference TRBV5-1 and TRBJ1-1, is KAGVTQTPRYLIKTRGQQVTLSCSPISGHRSVSWYQQTPGQGLQFLFEYFSETQRNKGNFPGRFSGRQFSNSRSEMNVSTLELGDSALYLCASSSEGDRGLLSTEAFFGQGTRLTVV.

The chain combines TRBV6-1 with TRBJ2-3, with 7 nucleotides matching TRBD2. V dropped 2 bases and J dropped 3; count of bases not matched to a gene: 5. CDR1 MNHNS and CDR2 SASEGT come from the germline V gene. The CDR3 runs 15 residues. CDR3 DNA sequence: TGTGCCAGCAGTGAATTTGGCGGGAGAACAGATACGCAGTATTTT. Translation: CASSEFGGRTDTQYF.

The chain links TRBV6-5 to TRBJ2-5; the D is unclear. This CDR3 has 14 amino acids. V dropped 6 bases and J dropped 1 base, with 12 bases sitting between them. CDR1 is MNHEY, CDR2 SVGAGI, per germline. The CDR3 nucleotides are TGTGCCAGCAGCCCCGACACGGTCCAAGAGACCCAGTACTTC. Residues: CASSPDTVQETQYF.

The chain joins TRBV28 to TRBJ2-2; D not resolved. With 8 bases removed from V and 3 bases from J, the gap between germline ends came to 10 bases. The CDR3 length is 13 residues. The germline V gene encodes CDR1 MDHEN and CDR2 SYDVKM. The CDR3 coding sequence is TGTGCCAGCTCCCCACAGCACACCGGGGAGCTGTTTTTT. Translating it yields CASSPQHTGELFF.

CDR3 nucleotide sequence: TGTGCCAGCAAAAAGGACAGCAGTAATGAAAAACTGTTTTTT. This encodes CASKKDSSNEKLFF. The chain employs TRBV2 and TRBJ1-4, with D maybe TRBD1 (6 bases). Looked up from germline, CDR1 is SNHLY and CDR2 is FYNNEI. Trimming cost V 7 bases and J 4 bases, with 13 bases left between them. The CDR3 loop spans 14 amino acids. Complete variable domain (other parts from reference TRBV2 and TRBJ1-4): EPEVTQTPSHQVTQMGQEVILRCVPISNHLYFYWYRQILGQKVEFLVSFYNNEISEKSEIFDDQFSVERPDGSNFTLKIRSTKLEDSAMYFCASKKDSSNEKLFFGSGTQLSVL.

The chain couples TRBV19 to TRBJ2-7; possible D gene TRBD1, 5 bases. Germline-derived CDR1 and CDR2 are LNHDA and SQIVND (reference sequence). CDR3 length equals 14 residues. V dropped 3 bases and J dropped 0 bases, with 9 bases sitting between them. The CDR3 sequence is CASSIGQGSYEQYF. For the CDR3, the DNA is TGTGCCAGTAGTATTGGGCAGGGCTCCTACGAGCAGTACTTC. Looking up the rest from reference TRBV19 and TRBJ2-7 gives the full variable domain: DGGITQSPKYLFRKEGQNVTLSCEQNLNHDAMYWYRQDPGQGLRLIYYSQIVNDFQKGDIAEGYSVSREKKESFPLTVTSAQKNPTAFYLCASSIGQGSYEQYFGPGTRLTVT.

This chain uses TRBV4-2 with TRBJ2-3, with D perhaps TRBD2 (6 bases). This CDR3 is 13 amino acids long. From germline, CDR1 is LGHNA and CDR2 YNFKEQ. Deletions cut 1 base from V and 9 bases from J, with 11 bases between. CDR3 nucleotides: TGTGCCAGCAGCCAAGCGACGGAGGGAACGCAGTATTTT. Amino acid sequence: CASSQATEGTQYF.

The chain links TRBV19 to TRBJ1-2; 7 positions match TRBD1. The CDR3 totals 13 residues. J gave up 2 bases and V 6 bases, and 3 bases lay outside the gene matches. Germline loops: CDR1 LNHDA, CDR2 SQIVND (reference sequence). The CDR3 DNA reads as TGTGCCAGTAGGGGGACAGTGAACTATGGCTACACCTTC. Amino acid sequence: CASRGTVNYGYTF.

This chain links TRBV19 with TRBJ2-5; D is possibly TRBD2 (6 bases). The V and J ends lost 2 bases and 4 bases respectively, with 23 bases between them. CDR3 length: 18 residues. Germline values: CDR1 LNHDA, CDR2 SQIVND (reference sequence). CDR3 region: CASSIIGSLGGGGETQYF. The CDR3, as DNA: TGTGCCAGTAGTATAATTGGGTCTCTCGGGGGAGGAGGAGAGACCCAGTACTTC.

The chain uses TRBV4-2 and TRBJ1-2; D gene uncertain. Germline assignment: CDR1 LGHNA and CDR2 YNFKEQ. Trimming left V 0 bases short and J 0 bases short, with 11 bases between. This CDR3 is 16 amino acids long. The CDR3 loop is CASSQEGGEANYGYTF. DNA for the CDR3: TGTGCCAGCAGCCAAGAAGGTGGAGAAGCTAACTATGGCTACACCTTC.

This clone was seen more than once but under ten times. This rearrangement joins TRBV30 to TRBJ1-1; D is possibly TRBD1 (6 bases). The CDR3 sequence is 10 residues long. Trimming took off 3 bases at V and 8 bases at J, with 7 bases between the two ends. Germline CDR1 reads GTSNPN; CDR2 reads SVGIG (reference sequence). CDR3 DNA sequence: TGTGCCTGGAGCGGACAGGAAGCTTTCTTT. It specifies CAWSGQEAFF.

The chain links TRBV7-9 to TRBJ2-1; the match to TRBD1 covers 10 bases. This CDR3 spans 14 amino acids. Germline loops: CDR1 SEHNR, CDR2 FQNEAQ (reference sequence). V trimming: 5 bases; J trimming: 8 bases; junction bases outside the gene matches: 6. CDR3 nucleotide sequence: TGTGCCAGCAGCGCACGACAGGGGGCGGATGAGCAGTTCTTC. The encoded protein is CASSARQGADEQFF.